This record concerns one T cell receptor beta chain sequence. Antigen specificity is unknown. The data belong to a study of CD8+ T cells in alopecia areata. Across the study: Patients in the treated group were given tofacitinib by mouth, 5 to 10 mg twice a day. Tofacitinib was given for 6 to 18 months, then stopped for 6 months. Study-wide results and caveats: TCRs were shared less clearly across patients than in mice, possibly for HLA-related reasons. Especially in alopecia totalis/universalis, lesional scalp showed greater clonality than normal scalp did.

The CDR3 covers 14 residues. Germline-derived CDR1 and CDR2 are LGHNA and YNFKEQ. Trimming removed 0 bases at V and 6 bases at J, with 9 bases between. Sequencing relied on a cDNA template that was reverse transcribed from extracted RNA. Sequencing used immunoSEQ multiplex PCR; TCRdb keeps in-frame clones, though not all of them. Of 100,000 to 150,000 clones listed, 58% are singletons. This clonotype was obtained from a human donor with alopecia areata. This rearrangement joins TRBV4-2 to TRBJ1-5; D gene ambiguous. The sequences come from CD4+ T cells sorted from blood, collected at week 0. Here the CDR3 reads CASSQDQGIQPQHF. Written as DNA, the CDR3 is TGTGCCAGCAGCCAAGATCAAGGGATTCAGCCCCAGCATTTT.